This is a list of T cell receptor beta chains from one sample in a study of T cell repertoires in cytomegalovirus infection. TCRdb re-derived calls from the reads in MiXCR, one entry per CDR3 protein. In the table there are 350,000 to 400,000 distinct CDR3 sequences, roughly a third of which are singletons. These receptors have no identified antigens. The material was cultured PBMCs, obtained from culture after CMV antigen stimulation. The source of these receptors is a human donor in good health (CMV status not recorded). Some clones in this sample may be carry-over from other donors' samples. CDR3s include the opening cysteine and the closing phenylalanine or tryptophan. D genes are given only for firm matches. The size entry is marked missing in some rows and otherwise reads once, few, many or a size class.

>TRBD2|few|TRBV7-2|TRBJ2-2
CASSSLAGVIGELFF
TGTGCCAGCAGCTCACTAGCGGGAGTGATCGGGGAGCTGTTTTTT
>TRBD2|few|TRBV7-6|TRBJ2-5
CASSFGGLADQETQYF
TGTGCCAGCAGCTTCGGAGGCCTAGCGGATCAAGAGACCCAGTACTTC
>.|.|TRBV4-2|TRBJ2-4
CASSQELNIQYF
TGTGCCAGCAGCCAGGAACTGAACATTCAGTACTTC
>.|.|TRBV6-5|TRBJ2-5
CASKRGQSGETQYF
TGTGCCAGCAAGCGCGGACAGTCGGGAGAGACCCAGTACTTC
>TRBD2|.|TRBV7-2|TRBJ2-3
CAGSYSREGWDTHF
TGTGCCGGCAGCTACTCACGGGAGGGTTGGGATACGCATTTT
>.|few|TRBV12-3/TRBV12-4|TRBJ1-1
CASSLAEAFF
TGTGCCAGCAGTTTGGCTGAAGCTTTCTTT
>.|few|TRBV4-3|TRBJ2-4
CASSAQGGTTNIQYF
TGCGCCAGCAGCGCTCAGGGGGGAACAACAAACATTCAGTACTTC
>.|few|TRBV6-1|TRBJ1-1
CASSESGPEAFF
TGTGCCAGCAGTGAGTCAGGCCCTGAAGCTTTCTTT
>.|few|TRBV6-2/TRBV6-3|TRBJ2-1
CATQQGSYNEQFF
TGTGCAACTCAGCAGGGTTCCTACAATGAGCAGTTCTTC
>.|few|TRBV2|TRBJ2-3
CASGARAATSTDTQYF
TGTGCCAGCGGGGCTAGGGCAGCTACTAGCACAGATACGCAGTATTTT
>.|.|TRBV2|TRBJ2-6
CASSEASGANVLTF
TGTGCCAGCAGTGAGGCCTCTGGGGCCAACGTCCTGACTTTC
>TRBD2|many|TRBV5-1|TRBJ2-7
CASSQSSGGHEQYF
TGCGCCAGCAGCCAATCTTCGGGAGGCCACGAGCAGTACTTC
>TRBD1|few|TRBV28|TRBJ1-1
CASTPTGAPTEAFF
TGTGCCAGCACCCCAACAGGGGCCCCTACTGAAGCTTTCTTT
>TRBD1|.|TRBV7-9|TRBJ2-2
CASSNNPGQGRRGELFF
TGTGCCAGCAGCAATAATCCGGGACAGGGGCGGCGCGGGGAGCTGTTTTTT
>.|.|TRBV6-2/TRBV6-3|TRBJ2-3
CASSYPAGETDTQYF
TGTGCCAGCAGTTACCCCGCCGGGGAGACAGATACGCAGTATTTT
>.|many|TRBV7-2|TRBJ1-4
CASSLKTGPNEKLFF
TGTGCCAGCAGCTTAAAGACAGGCCCTAATGAAAAACTGTTTTTT
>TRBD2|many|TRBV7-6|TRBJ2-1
CASSLGLPYNEQFF
TGTGCCAGCAGCTTGGGACTACCCTACAATGAGCAGTTCTTC
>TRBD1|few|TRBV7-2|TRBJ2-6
CASSLVRGTGLSSGANVLTF
TGTGCCAGCAGCTTAGTTCGTGGGACAGGGCTTTCCTCTGGGGCCAACGTCCTGACTTTC
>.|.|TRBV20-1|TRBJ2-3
CSARAGDSPGGQYF
TGCAGTGCTAGGGCTGGAGATAGTCCCGGTGGGCAGTATTTT
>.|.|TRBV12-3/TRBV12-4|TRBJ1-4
CADRGGGLEKLFF
TGTGCCGACCGCGGGGGGGGGCTTGAAAAACTGTTTTTT
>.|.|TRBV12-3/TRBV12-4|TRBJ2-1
CASSIPGPRIF
TGTGCCAGCAGTATTCCGGGGCCACGGATCTTC
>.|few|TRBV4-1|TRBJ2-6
CASSQDVANVLTF
TGCGCCAGCAGCCAAGATGTGGCCAACGTCCTGACTTTC
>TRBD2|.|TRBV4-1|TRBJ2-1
CASSHRPQGSGSRNEQFF
TGCGCCAGCAGCCATCGCCCCCAGGGAAGCGGGAGTCGGAATGAGCAGTTCTTC
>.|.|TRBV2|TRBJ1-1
CASSVGEAFF
TGTGCCAGCAGTGTCGGAGAAGCTTTCTTT
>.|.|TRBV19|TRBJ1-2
CASSIVGQRDGYTF
TGTGCCAGTAGTATAGTAGGACAGCGGGATGGCTACACCTTC
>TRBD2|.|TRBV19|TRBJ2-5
CASSTSYRGPTSGRAHVEEETQYF
TGTGCCAGTAGTACTTCTTACAGGGGACCGACTAGCGGGAGGGCCCACGTAGAGGAAGAGACCCAGTACTTC
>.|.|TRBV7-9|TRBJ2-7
CASSLQAYEQYF
TGTGCCAGCAGCTTACAGGCCTACGAGCAGTACTTC
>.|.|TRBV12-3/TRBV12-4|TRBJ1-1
CARPSTQGATEAFF
TGTGCCAGACCCTCAACCCAGGGAGCGACTGAAGCTTTCTTT
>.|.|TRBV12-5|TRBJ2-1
CASGLDYNEQFF
TGTGCTAGTGGTTTGGATTACAATGAGCAGTTCTTC
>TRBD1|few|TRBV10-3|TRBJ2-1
CAIRGQGAQNEQFF
TGTGCCATCAGGGGACAGGGGGCGCAGAATGAGCAGTTCTTC
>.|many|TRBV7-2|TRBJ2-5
CASSHSPIKGQETQYF
TGTGCCAGCAGCCATTCTCCCATTAAGGGACAAGAGACCCAGTACTTC
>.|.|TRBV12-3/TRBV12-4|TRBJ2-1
CASSVHIYNEQFF
TGTGCCAGCAGTGTCCACATTTACAATGAGCAGTTCTTC
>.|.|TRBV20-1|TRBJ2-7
CSAAPGRAYEQYF
TGCAGTGCTGCCCCGGGCAGAGCCTACGAGCAGTACTTC
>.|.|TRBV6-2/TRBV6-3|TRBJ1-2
CASSYGQSYYGYTF
TGTGCCAGCAGTTACGGTCAGAGCTACTATGGCTACACCTTC
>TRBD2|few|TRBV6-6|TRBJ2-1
CASSDMAGGPGEQFF
TGTGCCAGCAGTGATATGGCGGGAGGGCCTGGTGAGCAGTTCTTC
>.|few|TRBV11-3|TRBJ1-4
CASSLGFATNEKLFF
TGTGCCAGCAGCTTAGGATTTGCAACTAATGAAAAACTGTTTTTT
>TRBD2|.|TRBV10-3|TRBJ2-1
CAISSTSSSYNEQFF
TGTGCCATCAGTTCGACTAGCAGCTCCTACAATGAGCAGTTCTTC
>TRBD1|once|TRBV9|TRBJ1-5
CASSVGTGHKQPQHF
TGTGCCAGCAGCGTAGGGACAGGGCATAAACAGCCCCAGCATTTT
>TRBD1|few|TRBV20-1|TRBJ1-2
CSARIGQGASNGYTF
TGCAGTGCTAGAATCGGACAGGGGGCTTCAAATGGCTACACCTTC
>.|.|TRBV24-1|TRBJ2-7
CATSDRREGEQYF
TGTGCCACCAGTGATCGCCGGGAAGGCGAGCAGTACTTC
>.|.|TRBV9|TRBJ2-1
CASSVDSVSGVLNEQFF
TGTGCCAGCAGCGTAGATAGTGTATCAGGGGTCTTGAATGAGCAGTTCTTC
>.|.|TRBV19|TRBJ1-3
CASTRFGHPSSGNTIYF
TGTGCCAGTACCCGATTTGGACACCCTTCCTCTGGAAACACCATATATTTT
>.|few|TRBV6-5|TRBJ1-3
CASSYSGARNTIYF
TGTGCCAGCAGTTACTCGGGGGCGCGAAACACCATATATTTT
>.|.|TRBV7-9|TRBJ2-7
CASSLGTVATYEQYF
TGTGCCAGCAGCCTGGGTACCGTAGCAACCTACGAGCAGTACTTC
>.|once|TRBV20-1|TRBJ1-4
CSARAGTNEKLFF
TGCAGTGCTAGAGCAGGGACTAATGAAAAACTGTTTTTT
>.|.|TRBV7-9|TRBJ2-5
CASSPMGGVIQETQYF
TGTGCCAGCAGCCCCATGGGCGGGGTGATTCAAGAGACCCAGTACTTC
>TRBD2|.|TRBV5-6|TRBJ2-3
CASSLERLAGVTDTQYF
TGTGCCAGCAGCTTGGAACGACTAGCGGGAGTTACAGATACGCAGTATTTT
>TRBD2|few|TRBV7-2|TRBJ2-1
CASSSFFWDTLGLAGGPGYNEQFF
TGTGCCAGCAGCTCATTCTTTTGGGACACCCTGGGACTAGCGGGAGGGCCGGGGTACAATGAGCAGTTCTTC